The rows below give T cell receptor beta chains drawn from one sample of a study of blood T cell repertoires in COVID-19. Data came from immunoSEQ multiplex PCR; TCRdb stores just in-frame clones and leaves some out. The sample records 250,000 to 350,000 clones, 70% to 90% being singletons. Specimen: PBMCs or T cells enriched from blood (not recorded which). The receptors stem from a woman aged 25 to 39 who had recovered from COVID-19. CDR3s include the opening cysteine and the closing phenylalanine or tryptophan. The D gene is left open where the match is weak. A clone size is listed for some rows: how often the clone was seen (once, few, many), or a class if it is expanded.

v_call	clone_size	j_call	d_call	cdr3_nt	cdr3_aa
TRBV11-1	once	TRBJ2-7	-	TGTGCCAGCAGGGGCAGGACACGGACCTACGAGCAGTACTTC	CASRGRTRTYEQYF
TRBV7-9	-	TRBJ2-7	TRBD1	TGTGCCAGCAGCTCTACGGGACAGGGGTCCTACGAGCAGTACTTC	CASSSTGQGSYEQYF
TRBV5-1	-	TRBJ1-5	-	TGCGCCAGCAGCTTGGAGGGGGTCGGCAATCAGCCCCAGCATTTT	CASSLEGVGNQPQHF
TRBV11-1	few	TRBJ1-1	TRBD1	TGTGCCAGCAGCTCGTCGGACAGGGAGACTGAAGCTTTCTTT	CASSSSDRETEAFF
TRBV9	-	TRBJ1-6	TRBD1	TGTGCCAGCAGCGTAGCCCCCCCTGGACAGGGGGATTCACCCCTCCACTTT	CASSVAPPGQGDSPLHF
TRBV28	-	TRBJ2-3	TRBD2	TGTGCCAGCAGTTCCGGACTAGCCCGAAGCACAGATACGCAGTATTTT	CASSSGLARSTDTQYF
TRBV12-5	-	TRBJ1-1	-	TGTGCTAGTGGCCCCTTCGGCGGGCCTACGAACACTGAAGCTTTCTTT	CASGPFGGPTNTEAFF
TRBV6-5	-	TRBJ2-7	-	TGTGCCAGCAGGAGAGCGGTCCTGGGCGACGAGCAGTACTTC	CASRRAVLGDEQYF
TRBV5-1	-	TRBJ2-3	-	TGCGCCAGCACCTCTAGGGGTAGCACAGATACGCAGTATTTT	CASTSRGSTDTQYF
TRBV7-2	-	TRBJ1-5	-	TGTGCCAGCAGCTCCGGGAATACCAATCAGCCCCAGCATTTT	CASSSGNTNQPQHF
TRBV5-1	-	TRBJ2-5	TRBD2	TGCGCCAGCAGCTCCGGACTAGCGGGATCCGAAGAGACCCAGTACTTC	CASSSGLAGSEETQYF
TRBV28	-	TRBJ2-4	TRBD1	TGTGCCAGCAGTTTAAGGATGAGACAGGGGGCCAGGTTGGCCAAAAACATTCAGTACTTC	CASSLRMRQGARLAKNIQYF
TRBV4-1	-	TRBJ2-1	TRBD2	TGCGCCAGCAGCCAAGAACCGGGAGGGGGGATTGAGCAGTTCTTC	CASSQEPGGGIEQFF